These T cell receptor beta chains were read from a single sample in a study of shared clonotypes between healthy human individuals. The data were produced by immunoSEQ multiplex PCR, yet TCRdb's version contains in-frame clones alone and is incomplete. The repertoire holds over a million clones, with approximately 80% as singletons. Sequenced sample: memory CD4+ T cells from PBMCs. The receptor set was obtained from a man between 18 and 29 years old in good health. Some clones in this sample may be carry-over from other donors' samples. Each CDR3 is given with its conserved first and last residue. The D gene is left open where the match is weak. A row's size may be missing; if present it is once, few, many or a size class.

j_call,v_call,clone_size,d_call,cdr3_nt,cdr3_aa
TRBJ1-1,TRBV28,-,-,TGTGCCAGCAGACTTGGTACTGAAGCTTTCTTT,CASRLGTEAFF
TRBJ2-7,TRBV29-1,once,-,TGCAGCGTTGACGGGGGCGCAACCTACGAGCAGTACTTC,CSVDGGATYEQYF
TRBJ1-2,TRBV5-6,-,-,TGTGCCAGCAGCTTGAGCCGACAGGTCCTAACCACCCTCTATGGCTACACCTTC,CASSLSRQVLTTLYGYTF
TRBJ2-3,TRBV7-2,once,-,TGTGCCAGCAGCTTAGCTAGTACAGATACGCAGTATTTT,CASSLASTDTQYF
TRBJ2-7,TRBV11-2,-,-,TGTGCCAGCAGCCACCCCCCGGTGCGTCCCTACGAGCAGTACTTC,CASSHPPVRPYEQYF
TRBJ2-3,TRBV27,-,-,TGTGCCAGCAGTTTAAACCGGTACGGTACGCAGTATTTT,CASSLNRYGTQYF
TRBJ2-7,TRBV5-4,-,-,TGTGCCAGCAGCCCTCTACGAGGAGCTAGCAGGGGCGAGCAGTACTTC,CASSPLRGASRGEQYF
TRBJ2-1,TRBV5-6,-,-,TGTGCCAGCAGCTTGACGGGTGAGCAGTTCTTC,CASSLTGEQFF
TRBJ1-2,TRBV7-2,-,TRBD1,TGTGCCAGCAGCTTAGGAGGACCCGGACAGGGAAACTATGGCTACACCTTC,CASSLGGPGQGNYGYTF
TRBJ2-6,TRBV19,-,TRBD1,TGTGCCAGTAGATCAACCGGGACAGGGGTCCTCTCTGGGGCCAACGTCCTGACTTTC,CASRSTGTGVLSGANVLTF
TRBJ2-7,TRBV5-1,-,TRBD2,TGCGCCAGCAGCTTGGAACTAGCGGGAGCAATCGAGCAGTACTTC,CASSLELAGAIEQYF
TRBJ1-4,TRBV9,-,TRBD1,TGTGCCAGCAGCGCAACAGGGGAATCGTTTGAAAAACTGTTTTTT,CASSATGESFEKLFF
TRBJ2-3,TRBV7-6,few,-,TGTGCCAGCAGCCCTCAGCCTTCTAGCACAGATACGCAGTATTTT,CASSPQPSSTDTQYF
TRBJ2-7,TRBV2,-,TRBD1,TGTGCCAGCATGAGGACAGGAACCTACGAGCAGTACTTC,CASMRTGTYEQYF
TRBJ1-4,TRBV18,-,-,TGTGCCAGCTCACCTGAAATCGCCGCGGCCCTGTTTTTT,CASSPEIAAALFF
TRBJ1-1,TRBV30,-,-,TGTGCCTGGAGTGTACATCCTAGTACTGAAGCTTTCTTT,CAWSVHPSTEAFF
TRBJ1-1,TRBV28,few,-,TGTGCCAGCAGTCAACAACCGAACACTGAAGCTTTCTTT,CASSQQPNTEAFF
TRBJ1-2,TRBV4-2,-,TRBD1,TGTGCCAGCAGCCGGGGGGACAGGGGCGTTCTGAACTATGGCTACACCTTC,CASSRGDRGVLNYGYTF
TRBJ2-7,TRBV7-3,once,TRBD1,TGTGCCAGCAGCCCCGGGACAGGGAAGGGCGAGCAGTACTTC,CASSPGTGKGEQYF
TRBJ2-3,TRBV7-3,-,TRBD2,TGTGCCAGCAGCCCAGCTGGGGGACTAGCGGGACGAGATACGCAGTATTTT,CASSPAGGLAGRDTQYF
TRBJ2-2,TRBV9,-,-,TGTGCCAGCACTAGGACAGAAGTCCCCGGGGAGCTGTTTTTT,CASTRTEVPGELFF
TRBJ2-1,TRBV6-5,once,-,TGTGCCAGCACTCAGCCTGGGGGAGGATTGAATGAGCAGTTCTTC,CASTQPGGGLNEQFF
TRBJ2-7,TRBV6-5,-,-,TGTGCCAGCAGGTCCTCAGGGAGGCCCTACGAGCAGTACTTC,CASRSSGRPYEQYF
TRBJ2-5,TRBV28,-,TRBD1,TGTGCCAGCAGTTCCATTAGGACAGGGACTTCCCAGTACTTC,CASSSIRTGTSQYF
TRBJ1-2,TRBV29-1,-,TRBD1,TGCAGCGTCGGGCGACAGGGTATCGATGGCTACACCTTC,CSVGRQGIDGYTF
TRBJ2-1,TRBV5-4,-,-,TGTGCCAGCAGCTTAAGGGACTGGCGCAATGAGCAGTTCTTC,CASSLRDWRNEQFF
TRBJ1-4,TRBV2,-,-,TGCGCCAGCAGTGATCGAGGACAGTCTAATGAAAAACTGTTTTTT,CASSDRGQSNEKLFF
TRBJ2-7,TRBV7-7,-,TRBD1,TGTGCCAGCAGCGAGCCCGGGACAGAGACCCTCGAGCAGTACTTC,CASSEPGTETLEQYF
TRBJ1-1,TRBV4-3,-,-,TGCGCCAGCAGCCAGTCGATCGCGGGGGACCTCCATCCCGCTTTCTTT,CASSQSIAGDLHPAFF
TRBJ1-5,TRBV30,many,TRBD1,TGTGCCTGGAGTTATACAGGGGGAGGCAATCAGCCCCAGCATTTT,CAWSYTGGGNQPQHF
TRBJ2-2,TRBV4-3,-,TRBD2,TGCGCCAGCAGCATACGGACTAGCGGAGTCTACACCGGGGAGCTGTTTTTT,CASSIRTSGVYTGELFF
TRBJ1-1,TRBV4-3,-,TRBD1,TGCGCCAGCAGCCAATCCGGGACAGGGGTCTACGCTTTCTTT,CASSQSGTGVYAFF